This TCR beta chain was documented in a study of shared clonotypes between healthy human individuals. Overall study context: Three plates were used per donor for CD4 naive, three for CD4 memory, two for CD8 naive and one for CD8 memory.

Notes on the study in general: Relative to memory subsets, naive subsets generally showed larger estimated richness. It was the few donors that limited the genetic and exposure-history diversity represented.

This CDR3 contains 17 residues. Looked up from germline, CDR1 is MDHEN and CDR2 is SYDVKM. The V segment lost 5 bases and the J segment 5 bases; nucleotides outside the gene matches: 12. The repertoire was sequenced with immunoSEQ multiplex PCR; TCRdb's copy has only in-frame clones and lacks some. The repertoire has 2.3 million or so clones, approximately 93% of them found once; the top ten carry under 0.45%. Into CD45RA+ naive and CD45RA-negative memory subsets, the CD4+ cells were split. Notes on this clone: Its antigen remains unknown.

Sequencing was carried out using naive CD4+ T cells from PBMCs. Subset noted: CD45RA+ positively selected. This receptor was obtained from a young man in good health. Some clones in this sample may be carry-over from other donors' samples. This sequence joins TRBV28 and TRBJ1-3; 10 bases are a match to TRBD1. CDR3: CASSPTQAGQGRNTIYF. For the CDR3, the DNA is TGTGCCAGCAGTCCCACTCAGGCGGGACAGGGGAGAAACACCATATATTTT.